This entry describes one T cell receptor beta chain. This specimen comes from a study of CD8 T cells in Susac syndrome. Random hexamers were used to reverse transcribe about 0.5 to 1 ug of RNA. Amplification of TCR beta CDR3 by immunoSEQ multiplex PCR spanned 54 Vbeta and 13 Jbeta. TCRdb ran MiXCR on the immunoSEQ multiplex PCR reads and lists one entry per CDR3 protein. Of some 110,000 distinct CDR3 sequences listed, 90% to 95% are singletons. From blood CD8+ and CD4+ T cells, the TCR beta chain was sequenced. The study used treatment-naive patients who had stable or active relapsing-remitting disease as multiple sclerosis controls. While CD8+ and CD4+ T cells were isolated negatively, TEMRA cells were enriched by FACS. Germline assignment: CDR1 LGHDT and CDR2 YNNKEL (reference sequence). The CDR3 covers 14 residues. The V and J ends lost 1 base and 11 bases respectively, with 17 bases between them.

The sequence was collected from a human donor with multiple sclerosis. The specimen was CD4+ T cells from PBMCs. V usage is TRBV3-1 and J usage is TRBJ1-1, with a weak D call TRBD1 (6 bases). The CDR3 loop is CASSQADRQDGAFF. The CDR3 bases are TGTGCCAGCAGCCAAGCCGACAGGCAGGATGGGGCTTTCTTT.